This T cell receptor beta chain was documented in a study of blood T cell repertoires in COVID-19 (dated by TCRdb to the early 2020s). Context from the whole study: The collaborator samples originated in the United States, Italy and Spain and spanned the acute and convalescent phases of COVID-19. The prospective study material was composed of cDNA or gDNA derived from T cells, B-cell-depleted T cells, or PBMCs. The samples were drawn from two sources: the first 160 participants of the ongoing ImmuneRACE study, and fewer than 1,500 subjects contributed by 6 global collaborators. The repertoires were released in a freely available public database intended as a resource for research on the immune response to SARS-CoV-2. Where available, HLA class I and class II types were taken from metadata supplied by the sample provider and were not determined by assay-based typing. Sample metadata almost always included a de-identified subject ID, COVID-19 status, age in years and sex. Subjects who had been exposed to COVID-19, were actively infected with it, or had recovered from it provided the deeply sampled blood TCRbeta repertoires that made up the dataset.

The paper as a whole reports these results and caveats: How much clinical and demographic metadata was included differed by source and by participant, and the metadata was provided uncurated.

Between the V and J ends, shortened by 3 bases and 3 bases respectively, the junction contains 15 bases. Taken from the germline V gene, the CDR1 and CDR2 loops are KGHSH and LQKENI. Counted from cysteine to phenylalanine, this CDR3 has 17 amino acids. Of the read, only the CDR3 DNA is kept; its 51 bases are in frame from base 1. The immunoSEQ Assay, a bias-controlled multiplex PCR, was used to amplify TCRbeta CDR3 regions from genomic DNA. Per the original workflow: The number of nucleated cells in each sample was estimated from the amplification of reference gene primers within the assay. To quantify the absolute abundance of each unique TCRbeta CDR3 rearrangement, sequence reads were collapsed and filtered. Productive Simpson clonality was computed per sample as the square root of Simpson's diversity index over productive rearrangements. TCRdb holds this immuneACCESS table with in-frame rearrangements only. Some clones are missing; in checked studies, unresolved V genes explain under half, and the rest has no known cause. For V, J and clone size, that table is used; D and trimming come from the DNA. In all, the sample holds about 36,000 clones, and 75% to 85% of those were seen once. The ten largest clones add up to 42% of the sample.

The collaborating institutions used their own protocols to collect whole blood in K2EDTA tubes. For TCRbeta analysis, collaborators shipped samples in one of three forms: frozen whole blood, isolated PBMCs, or DNA extracted from either of those sample types. Comments on this clone: Its antigen is unknown. There are no base qualities to consult, and no much larger clone falls within one base.

The sequence is built from TRBV18 and TRBJ2-6, and possibly TRBD2, on 6 matching bases. This TCR derives from a human donor in a cohort sampled during active or convalescent COVID-19. The donor label of this sample is uncertain. Sequencing was done on a sample of peripheral blood. CDR3 protein: CASSPGAGGGGANVLTF. Here is the DNA: TGTGCCAGCTCACCGGGAGCCGGGGGAGGTGGGGCCAACGTCCTGACTTTC.